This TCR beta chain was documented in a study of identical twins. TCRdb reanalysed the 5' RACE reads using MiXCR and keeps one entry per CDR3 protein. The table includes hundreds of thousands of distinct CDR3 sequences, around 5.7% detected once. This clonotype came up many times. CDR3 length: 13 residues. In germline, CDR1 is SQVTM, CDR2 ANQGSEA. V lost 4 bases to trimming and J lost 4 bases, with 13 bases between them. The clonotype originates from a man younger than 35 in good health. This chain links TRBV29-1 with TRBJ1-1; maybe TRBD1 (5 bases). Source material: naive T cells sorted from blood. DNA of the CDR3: TGCAGCGTTGGCGCAGTCGGGACCACTGAAGCTTTCTTT. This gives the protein CSVGAVGTTEAFF.